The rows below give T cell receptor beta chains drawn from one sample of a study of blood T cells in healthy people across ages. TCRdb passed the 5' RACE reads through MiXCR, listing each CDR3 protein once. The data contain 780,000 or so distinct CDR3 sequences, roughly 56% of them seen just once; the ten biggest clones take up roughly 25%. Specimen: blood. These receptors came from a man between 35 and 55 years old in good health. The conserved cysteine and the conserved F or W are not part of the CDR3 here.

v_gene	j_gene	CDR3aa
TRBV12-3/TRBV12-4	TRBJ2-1	ASRADISSEQF
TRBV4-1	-	ASSQDSSGGVYNEQY
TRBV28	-	ASTPGQGGEQY
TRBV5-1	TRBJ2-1	ASSTGTEGLAANPTLEQF
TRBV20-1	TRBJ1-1	SARDPNGKGRDTEAF
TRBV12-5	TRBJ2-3	ASGLVTGSPDTQY
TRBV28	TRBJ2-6	ASKGGSGTNVLT
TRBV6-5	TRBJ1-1	ASKQSAEAF
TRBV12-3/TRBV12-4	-	ASSEGPYNEQY
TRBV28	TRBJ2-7	ASSQPSPGLESYEQY